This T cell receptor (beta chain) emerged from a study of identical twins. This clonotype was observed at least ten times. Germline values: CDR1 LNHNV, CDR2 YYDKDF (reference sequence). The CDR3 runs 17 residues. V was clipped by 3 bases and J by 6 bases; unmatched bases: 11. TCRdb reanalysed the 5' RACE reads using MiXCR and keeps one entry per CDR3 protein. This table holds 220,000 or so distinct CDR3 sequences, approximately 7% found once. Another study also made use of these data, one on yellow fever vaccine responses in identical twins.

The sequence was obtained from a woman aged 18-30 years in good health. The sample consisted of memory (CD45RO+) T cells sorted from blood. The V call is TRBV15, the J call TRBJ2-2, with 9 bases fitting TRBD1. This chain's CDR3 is CATSSPGRQGVPGELFF. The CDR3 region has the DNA TGTGCCACCAGCAGTCCCGGGAGACAGGGGGTTCCCGGGGAGCTGTTTTTT.